The T cell receptor beta chain under discussion was sequenced for a study of T cell clusters in autoimmune cytopenias. Study-level points and caveats: Primary autoimmune cytopenia patients seemingly lacked the physiological T cell clusters found in healthy donors. TRB repertoire shifts in secondary cytopenia and chronic lymphocytic leukemia mostly reflected lymphoma, not autoimmunity.

One tube held mixed TRB-A and TRB-B primer pools for touch-down PCR. After re-calling the multiplex PCR reads, TCRdb lists one entry per CDR3 protein, DNA absent. This repertoire includes some 5,700 distinct CDR3 sequences. Each sample's input was roughly 270 ng genomic DNA, approximately 37,500 genome equivalents. With regard to this clonotype: What it binds is not known.

Per germline, CDR1 SGHTA and CDR2 FQGNSA. The CDR3 spans 15 residues. This same sample was also part of a study on T cell repertoires in aging, cancer and after chemotherapy. That source notes: Compared with age-matched healthy donors, untreated hematological or solid cancer patients showed higher blood TCR clonality. Median generation probability rose over the chemotherapy interval in each cancer cohort, suggesting rebound thymic output.

The chain combines TRBV7-2 with TRBJ1-3. The sample comprised peripheral blood. This sequence was found in a human donor in good health. The CDR3 is CASSHPRISGNTIYF. Full variable domain (outside the CDR3, taken from reference TRBV7-2 and TRBJ1-3): GAGVSQSPSNKVTEKGKDVELRCDPISGHTALYWYRQSLGQGLEFLIYFQGNSAPDKSGLPSDRFSAERTGGSVSTLTIQRTQQEDSAVYLCASSHPRISGNTIYFGEGSWLTVV.